The 30 T cell receptor beta chains below were found in one sample sequenced in a study of molecular identifiers for immune sequencing clone quantification. TCRdb recomputed calls from the PCR reads with MiXCR, one row per CDR3 protein. This table has about 640,000 distinct CDR3 sequences, roughly 21% appearing once. Sequencing was done on a sample of naive CD8+ T cells from blood, with Jurkat cell RNA spiked in. The subset: FACS-sorted CD8+CD4-CCR7+CD45RA+ naive T cells. These receptors all stem from a human donor in good health. Some libraries in this study had Jurkat cell RNA spiked in.

The table lists this clonotype with many counts. The V call is TRBV20-1, the J call TRBJ1-1; the D gene is possibly TRBD1 (6 bases). V lost 3 bases, J lost 3 bases, and 17 bases lay in between. The length of the CDR3 is 15 residues. Germline-derived CDR1 and CDR2 are DFQATT and SNEGSKA (reference sequence). Written as DNA, the CDR3 is TGCAGTGCTAGTATTCCGGGGGGCTGGGACACTGAAGCTTTCTTT. This gives the protein CSASIPGGWDTEAFF.

This clonotype was seen more than once but under ten times. This chain connects TRBV12-3 or TRBV12-4 to TRBJ2-1; 13 nucleotides agree with TRBD2. With 8 bases clipped from V and 5 bases from J, the junction kept 6 bases outside the gene matches. The length of the CDR3 is 15 residues. The CDR3 protein is CASGGTSGVHNEQFF. CDR3 in DNA: TGTGCCAGCGGGGGGACTAGCGGGGTACACAATGAGCAGTTCTTC.

This clonotype was seen a few times. V and J are TRBV6-2 or TRBV6-3 and TRBJ2-1; D is perhaps TRBD2 (5 bases). CDR3 size: 15 residues. The ends were cut back, 4 bases at V and 0 bases at J, with 10 bases in the middle. Germline-derived CDR1 and CDR2 are MNHEY and SVGEGT. CDR3 sequence (DNA): TGTGCCAGCAGTTCTCAGCGGTACTCCTACAATGAGCAGTTCTTC. Protein sequence: CASSSQRYSYNEQFF.

In its sample, this clonotype was seen many times. In DNA, the CDR3 is TGTGCCAGCAGCTACCCCCCTGAGGACGAGCAGTACTTC. It specifies CASSYPPEDEQYF. The genes are TRBV7-2 and TRBJ2-7; unclear D gene. Trimming pared 4 bases from V and 5 bases from J, leaving 12 bases between. CDR3 size: 13 residues. The germline CDR1 and CDR2 sequences are SGHTA and FQGNSA.

This clonotype was found many times. This rearrangement joins TRBV27 to TRBJ1-1; TRBD1 agrees at 9 bases. The V and J ends lost 6 bases and 4 bases, in that order; junction bases with no gene match: 0. This CDR3 region has 12 residues. Germline values: CDR1 MNHEY, CDR2 SMNVEV (reference sequence). CDR3 in DNA: TGTGCCAGCAGGGACAGGGGCACTGAAGCTTTCTTT. This sequence encodes CASRDRGTEAFF.

The table lists this clonotype with many counts. V is TRBV13 and J is TRBJ1-1; 7 bases fit TRBD1. Germline CDR1 PRHDT, CDR2 FYEKMQ (reference sequence). Unmatched junction bases numbered 4, after V lost 3 bases and J lost 0 bases. The CDR3 length is 15 residues. Written as DNA, the CDR3 is TGTGCCAGCAGCTTTCAGGGGGGGTTGAACACTGAAGCTTTCTTT. Translation: CASSFQGGLNTEAFF.

The table lists this clonotype with a few counts. The chain carries TRBV14 and TRBJ2-3; 11 nucleotides match TRBD2. V lost 1 base to trimming and J lost 4 bases; unmatched junction nucleotides: 7. Germline V gene data show CDR1 as SGHDN and CDR2 as FVKESK. CDR3 length equals 17 residues. CDR3 DNA: TGTGCCAGCAGCCAAGCGTCTAGCGGGAGGCTGGCAGATACGCAGTATTTT. It is translated as CASSQASSGRLADTQYF.

Comments on this clonotype: Just one base apart from a much larger clone, this may be a read error. The rearrangement uses TRBV6-1 and TRBJ2-1, with a possible D match to TRBD2 (5 bases). The CDR3 is 14 amino acids. V was cut by 4 bases and J by 8 bases, with 15 bases left in between. The germline gives CDR1 MNHNS, CDR2 SASEGT. The chain's CDR3 is CASSGADGQDEQFF. The CDR3 DNA reads TGTGCCAGCAGTGGAGCGGACGGGCAAGATGAGCAGTTCTTC.

This clonotype was observed many times. J is TRBJ2-6 and V is TRBV10-3; 7 bases are a match to TRBD1. Germline lookup yields CDR1 ENHRY and CDR2 SYGVKD. CDR3 length: 16 residues. J was trimmed by 4 bases and V by 0 bases; bases with no gene match: 3. The CDR3 nucleotides are TGTGCCATCAGTGAGTCAAAGGGGGCCGGGGCCAACGTCCTGACTTTC. Protein: CAISESKGAGANVLTF.

The V call is TRBV4-3, the J call TRBJ1-5; 9 bases match TRBD1. CDR3 length: 18 amino acids. Unmatched junction bases numbered 11, after V lost 1 base and J lost 4 bases. The germline gives CDR1 LGHNA, CDR2 YSLEER. CDR3 DNA sequence: TGCGCCAGCAGCCAAGCGGCTACAGGGGGCGTGGGGAATCAGCCCCAGCATTTT. This gives the protein CASSQAATGGVGNQPQHF.

About this clonotype: One end of the junction varies from germline; a read error may be responsible. The V and J genes are TRBV12-3 or TRBV12-4 and TRBJ1-1, with D hard to call. The CDR3 consists of 16 residues. CDR3 region: CAGSFEANELGTEAFF. As DNA, the CDR3 is TGTGCCGGCAGTTTCGAGGCAAACGAGTTGGGCACTGAAGCTTTCTTT.

Notes on this clonotype: A clone one base away is much larger, so this may be a read error. The chain is built from TRBV4-2 and TRBJ2-7; D ambiguous. In germline, CDR1 is LGHNA, CDR2 YNFKEQ. The CDR3 is 15 amino acids. Trimming took 2 bases from V and 5 from J, leaving 16 bases between them. The CDR3 coding sequence is TGTGCCAGCAGCCAAACCTTCTTGGAGTTCGACGAGCAGTACTTC. This sequence encodes CASSQTFLEFDEQYF.

The sample holds many counts of this clonotype. The V call is TRBV15, the J call TRBJ2-3; TRBD2 aligns across 9 bases. V was pared by 0 bases and J by 2 bases, with 6 bases of the junction left unmatched. Germline CDR1 is LNHNV and CDR2 is YYDKDF (reference sequence). The CDR3 runs 17 residues. This CDR3 is CATSRDWSSGVTDTQYF. CDR3 in DNA: TGTGCCACCAGCAGAGATTGGTCTAGCGGGGTCACAGATACGCAGTATTTT.

This clonotype was recorded many times. The chain recombines TRBV7-9 with TRBJ2-7; the D gene is possibly TRBD2 (6 bases). This CDR3 has 15 residues. V lost 1 base to trimming and J lost 3 bases, with 13 bases between them. Germline CDR1 and CDR2: SEHNR and FQNEAQ (reference sequence). The DNA for the CDR3 is TGTGCCAGCAGCTTAGAGCTAGCGCCAGACTACGAGCAGTACTTC. It specifies CASSLELAPDYEQYF.

This clonotype was recorded many times. The chain joins TRBV9 to TRBJ2-3, with 11 positions matching TRBD2. The CDR3 runs 17 residues. With V trimmed by 3 bases and J by 2 bases, 8 bases remained unmatched. Looked up from germline, CDR1 is SGDLS and CDR2 is YYNGEE. The CDR3 DNA reads TGTGCCAGCAGCGGAGATCCGGGACTAGCGGCCACAGATACGCAGTATTTT. Residues: CASSGDPGLAATDTQYF. Full variable domain (outside the CDR3, taken from reference TRBV9 and TRBJ2-3): DSGVTQTPKHLITATGQRVTLRCSPRSGDLSVYWYQQSLDQGLQFLIQYYNGEERAKGNILERFSAQQFPDLHSELNLSSLELGDSALYFCASSGDPGLAATDTQYFGPGTRLTVL.

This clonotype was detected a few times. The rearrangement links TRBV19 to TRBJ1-3; D is ambiguous. Germline assignment: CDR1 LNHDA and CDR2 SQIVND (reference sequence). Trimming took 5 bases from V and 0 from J, leaving 11 bases between them. The CDR3 is 15 residues long. The CDR3 nucleotides are TGTGCCAGTAGTGCTAATAGGATCTCTGGAAACACCATATATTTT. This codes for CASSANRISGNTIYF. The variable domain in full, completed from reference TRBV19 and TRBJ1-3, reads DGGITQSPKYLFRKEGQNVTLSCEQNLNHDAMYWYRQDPGQGLRLIYYSQIVNDFQKGDIAEGYSVSREKKESFPLTVTSAQKNPTAFYLCASSANRISGNTIYFGEGSWLTVV.

About this clonotype itself: A much larger clone is a single base away; this may be a read error. The gene calls are TRBV12-3 or TRBV12-4 and TRBJ2-7, with D perhaps TRBD1 (6 bases). The CDR3 extends over 12 amino acids. The ends were cut back, 9 bases at V and 6 bases at J, with 15 bases in the middle. In nucleotides, the CDR3 is TGTGCCAGTCGGGGACACGCCACCGAGCAGTACTTC. It yields the protein CASRGHATEQYF.

A single count supports this clonotype. This chain links TRBV6-1 with TRBJ2-7; perhaps TRBD2 as D (6 bases). V lost 1 base, J lost 4 bases, and 17 bases lay in between. This CDR3 spans 16 amino acids. Germline V gene sequence: CDR1 MNHNS, CDR2 SASEGT. As DNA, the CDR3 is TGTGCCAGCAGTGAAGGCCGGATAGCGGCCTTTTACGAGCAGTACTTC. It encodes CASSEGRIAAFYEQYF.

This clonotype appeared many times. This chain links TRBV5-5 with TRBJ2-3; TRBD1 agrees at 7 bases. Germline loops: CDR1 SGHKS, CDR2 YYEKEE (reference sequence). J lost 3 bases, V lost 2 bases, and 6 bases had no gene match. CDR3 length equals 15 residues. The CDR3 is CASSFRTGSTDTQYF. DNA for the CDR3: TGTGCCAGCAGCTTTAGGACAGGTTCAACAGATACGCAGTATTTT.

This clonotype occurred many times. The chain links TRBV4-1 to TRBJ1-2; TRBD1 matches 12 bases. Looked up from germline, CDR1 is MGHRA and CDR2 is YSYEKL. CDR3 length: 14 residues. V was pared by 7 bases and J by 8 bases, with 8 bases of the junction left unmatched. CDR3 protein: CASMPGQGAYGYTF. In DNA form, the CDR3 reads TGCGCCAGCATGCCGGGACAGGGGGCTTACGGCTACACCTTC.

On this clonotype: The conserved final phenylalanine or tryptophan is absent from the CDR3, which likely points to a read error. V and J are TRBV29-1 and TRBJ2-1; possibly TRBD1 for D (5 bases). The CDR3 length is 17 residues. Germline values: CDR1 SQVTM, CDR2 ANQGSEA. Trimming pared 3 bases from V and 0 bases from J, leaving 18 bases between. CDR3 residues: CSVDLSSRAVSYNEQFS. The CDR3 coding sequence is TGCAGCGTTGATCTTTCCAGCAGGGCTGTCTCCTACAATGAGCAGTTCTCC.

The V gene is TRBV12-3 or TRBV12-4, the J gene TRBJ1-4; D is undetermined. The CDR3 contains 17 residues. V lost 3 bases, J lost 1 base, and 15 bases lay in between. The CDR3 spells CASSLMGTRLTNEKLFF. CDR3 sequence (DNA): TGTGCCAGCAGTTTGATGGGTACAAGGCTAACTAATGAAAAACTGTTTTTT.

This clonotype was recorded at least ten times. The CDR3 spells CSVGDGELFF. DNA for the CDR3: TGCAGCGTTGGGGACGGGGAGCTGTTTTTT. This chain joins TRBV29-1 and TRBJ2-2; D not resolved. Germline V CDR1 and CDR2: SQVTM, ANQGSEA. V was cut by 4 bases and J by 7 bases, with 4 bases left in between. This CDR3 is 10 amino acids long.

Turning to this clonotype: This may be a read error, as it is one base from a much larger clone. The chain uses TRBV20-1 and TRBJ2-7; 8 positions match TRBD2. Germline V gene lookup returns CDR1 DFQATT and CDR2 SNEGSKA (reference sequence). The CDR3 runs 15 residues. This chain's CDR3 is CSVRVTSGSSYEQYF. For the CDR3, the DNA is TGCAGTGTTAGAGTTACTAGCGGTAGCTCCTACGAGCAGTACTTC.

This clonotype was found many times. The V and J genes are TRBV9 and TRBJ2-7, with a tentative D call TRBD2 (6 bases). The CDR3 spans 15 residues. CDR1 is SGDLS and CDR2 is YYNGEE in the germline V gene. Trimming removed 4 bases from V and 0 bases from J, with 14 bases in between. This chain's CDR3 is CASSRAPSASYEQYF. The CDR3 DNA sequence: TGTGCCAGCAGCAGAGCCCCTAGCGCCTCCTACGAGCAGTACTTC.

This clonotype was found many times. The chain uses TRBV20-1 and TRBJ1-3; no reliable D call. V was shortened by 3 bases and J by 3 bases, with 18 bases between the two germline ends. Germline CDR1 DFQATT, CDR2 SNEGSKA (reference sequence). CDR3 length equals 16 residues. CDR3 loop: CSASGPLGVFGNTIYF. The CDR3, as DNA: TGCAGTGCTAGCGGTCCTCTTGGGGTTTTTGGAAACACCATATATTTT.

Regarding this clonotype: A clone one base away is much larger, so this may be a read error. The chain uses TRBV25-1 and TRBJ2-5; D possibly corresponds to TRBD1 (6 bases). The CDR3 consists of 13 residues. Germline V CDR1 and CDR2: MGHDK, SYGVNS. The CDR3 nucleotides read TGTGCCAGCATTGAAGGGGGAAGAGAGACCCAGTACTTC. Its translation: CASIEGGRETQYF.

Remarks on this clonotype: This clone may be a read error of a much larger clone one base away. V gene TRBV28 combines with J gene TRBJ1-4; perhaps TRBD1 as D (5 bases). CDR3 length: 17 residues. CDR1 is MDHEN, CDR2 SYDVKM, per germline. Written as DNA, the CDR3 is TGTGCCAGCAGTAAGATTGGACAAGGTGGCGTAAATGAAAAACCGTTTTTT. It translates to CASSKIGQGGVNEKPFF.

This clonotype has at least ten counts. The CDR3 region has the DNA TGTGCCAGCCTAGGGGATAACACAGATACGCAGTATTTT. Its translation: CASLGDNTDTQYF. The chain has TRBV2 and TRBJ2-3; a weak D match, TRBD1 (5 bases). The CDR3 runs to 13 residues. Germline CDR1 is SNHLY and CDR2 is FYNNEI. Trimming removed 8 bases at V and 2 bases at J, with 11 bases between.

This clonotype was detected many times. This chain joins TRBV6-6 and TRBJ2-3, with unresolved D. Trimming took 7 bases from V and 2 from J, leaving 10 bases between them. Germline CDR1 MNHNY, CDR2 SVGAGI (reference sequence). The CDR3 totals 13 residues. CDR3 DNA: TGTGCCAGCAATAAGCGACTCACAGATACGCAGTATTTT. Translating it yields CASNKRLTDTQYF.